These T cell receptor beta chains were read from a single sample in a study of blood T cell repertoires in COVID-19. The table came from immunoSEQ multiplex PCR; TCRdb's copy has only in-frame clones and leaves some out. The sample lists approximately 300,000 clones; roughly 80% were seen once. Specimen: peripheral blood. Source of these receptors: a woman in her fifties or sixties with active or convalescent COVID-19. Both conserved end residues are part of each CDR3. D genes are given only for firm matches. Size values are once, few and many counts, or a class for expanded clones, and some rows have none.

clone_size	v_call	j_call	d_call	cdr3_aa	cdr3_nt
NA	TRBV15	TRBJ2-2	TRBD2	CATTLWGLAGSGELFF	TGTGCCACCACACTCTGGGGACTAGCGGGTTCCGGGGAGCTGTTTTTT
NA	TRBV2	TRBJ1-5	NA	CASSLNRVQPQHF	TGTGCCAGCAGTCTCAACAGGGTACAGCCCCAGCATTTT
NA	TRBV10-3	TRBJ1-2	TRBD1	CAISGGAGTGKGYTF	TGTGCCATCAGTGGTGGGGCCGGGACAGGTAAAGGCTACACCTTC
NA	TRBV7-8	TRBJ2-5	NA	CASSLRRTGFQETQYF	TGTGCCAGCAGCTTGAGACGAACCGGGTTCCAAGAGACCCAGTACTTC
NA	TRBV6-5	TRBJ1-3	NA	CASSTPGNTIYF	TGTGCCAGCAGTACACCTGGAAACACCATATATTTT
NA	TRBV7-9	TRBJ2-3	NA	CASSLRPEGRGDTQYF	TGTGCCAGCAGCTTAAGACCGGAGGGCCGGGGAGATACGCAGTATTTT
NA	TRBV28	TRBJ1-2	NA	CASSLGGYGYTF	TGTGCCAGCAGTTTGGGGGGGTATGGCTACACCTTC
NA	TRBV5-1	TRBJ2-3	TRBD1	CASSLNRGDTQYF	TGCGCCAGCAGCTTGAACAGGGGAGATACGCAGTATTTT
NA	TRBV7-3	TRBJ2-2	NA	CASSPYPPVSARGTGELFF	TGTGCCAGCAGCCCCTACCCCCCAGTTAGCGCCCGCGGCACCGGGGAGCTGTTTTTT
NA	TRBV11-2	TRBJ2-7	NA	CASSFLRSGKAAHEQYF	TGTGCCAGCAGCTTCCTTCGCTCCGGGAAAGCAGCTCACGAGCAGTACTTC
NA	TRBV6-4	TRBJ1-6	NA	CASSDRRVGNSPLHF	TGTGCCAGCAGTGACCGCAGGGTAGGTAATTCACCCCTCCACTTT
once	TRBV28	TRBJ1-3	NA	CASSLRGNTIYF	TGTGCCAGCAGTTTACGGGGAAACACCATATATTTT
NA	TRBV5-1	TRBJ1-2	NA	CASSSGFYGYTF	TGCGCCAGCAGTTCAGGGTTCTATGGCTACACCTTC
NA	TRBV7-6	TRBJ1-5	TRBD1	CASSLEAGTGFSNQPQHF	TGTGCCAGCAGCTTAGAAGCCGGGACAGGGTTTAGCAATCAGCCCCAGCATTTT
once	TRBV5-1	TRBJ1-1	TRBD1	CASSLANRGWNTEAFF	TGCGCCAGCAGCTTGGCCAACAGGGGATGGAACACTGAAGCTTTCTTT
NA	TRBV19	TRBJ2-3	TRBD2	CASSAGLGSSTDTQYF	TGTGCCAGTAGTGCAGGACTAGGTTCTAGCACAGATACGCAGTATTTT
NA	TRBV5-1	TRBJ2-1	NA	CASSLQGSRTSYNEQFF	TGCGCCAGCAGCTTGCAGGGGTCCCGTACCTCCTACAATGAGCAGTTCTTC
NA	TRBV28	TRBJ1-2	NA	CASSLRRTYGYTF	TGTGCCAGCAGTTTACGACGGACTTATGGCTACACCTTC
NA	TRBV6-5	TRBJ1-2	TRBD1	CASSSTDRGLGYGYTF	TGTGCCAGCAGTTCCACGGACAGGGGGCTTGGCTATGGCTACACCTTC
once	TRBV27	TRBJ2-7	NA	CASSLWLGHLYEQYF	TGTGCCAGCAGTTTATGGCTAGGACATCTCTACGAGCAGTACTTC
NA	TRBV4-1	TRBJ1-5	TRBD1	CATARGPNQPQHF	TGCGCCACCGCTAGGGGGCCCAATCAGCCCCAGCATTTT
NA	TRBV19	TRBJ2-7	NA	CASRSLYEQYF	TGTGCCAGTAGATCCCTCTACGAGCAGTACTTC
NA	TRBV7-3	TRBJ1-5	TRBD1	CASSLGPGQGGQPQHF	TGTGCCAGCAGCTTAGGGCCCGGACAGGGGGGTCAGCCCCAGCATTTT
NA	TRBV18	TRBJ2-7	TRBD2	CASSPTSGRAYEQYF	TGTGCCAGCTCACCGACTAGCGGGAGGGCCTACGAGCAGTACTTC
NA	TRBV18	TRBJ2-4	NA	CASSPYPRGGGYF	TGTGCCAGCTCACCATACCCCCGCGGGGGCGGGTACTTC
NA	TRBV5-6	TRBJ1-5	NA	CASSLGTSPYSNQPQHF	TGTGCCAGCAGCTTGGGCACAAGTCCATATAGCAATCAGCCCCAGCATTTT
NA	TRBV18	TRBJ1-1	TRBD1	CASSRRQGGPNTEAFF	TGTGCCAGCTCACGCCGACAGGGGGGACCGAACACTGAAGCTTTCTTT
few	TRBV7-2	TRBJ2-7	TRBD2	CASSLAWLAGSTYEQYF	TGTGCCAGCAGCTTAGCGTGGCTAGCGGGCTCTACCTACGAGCAGTACTTC
NA	TRBV28	TRBJ1-3	TRBD1	CASSLTGGYGNTIYF	TGTGCCAGCAGTTTGACAGGGGGCTATGGAAACACCATATATTTT
NA	TRBV9	TRBJ2-2	NA	CASSVTSNTGELFF	TGTGCCAGCAGCGTAACTAGTAACACCGGGGAGCTGTTTTTT
NA	TRBV19	TRBJ1-6	TRBD1	CASSMGTGGGHSPLHF	TGTGCCAGTAGTATGGGGACAGGGGGCGGTCATTCACCCCTCCACTTT
few	TRBV27	TRBJ2-7	TRBD2	CASRKRDYSYEQYF	TGTGCCAGCCGTAAGCGGGACTACTCCTACGAGCAGTACTTC
NA	TRBV14	TRBJ2-5	NA	CASSPTRDQTQYF	TGTGCCAGCAGCCCTACGAGGGATCAGACCCAGTACTTC
NA	TRBV5-8	TRBJ2-3	NA	CASSLGSGQSTDTQYF	TGTGCCAGCAGCTTGGGGAGCGGACAGAGCACAGATACGCAGTATTTT
NA	TRBV9	TRBJ2-3	TRBD2	CASSRNGRALADTQYF	TGTGCCAGCAGCAGAAACGGGAGGGCCCTCGCAGATACGCAGTATTTT
NA	TRBV5-1	TRBJ2-7	TRBD1	CASSLQPMTGEPYEQYF	TGCGCCAGCAGCCTGCAGCCAATGACAGGGGAACCCTACGAGCAGTACTTC
NA	TRBV10-3	TRBJ1-1	TRBD1	CAIAKTGGMNTEAFF	TGTGCCATCGCAAAGACAGGGGGGATGAACACTGAAGCTTTCTTT
NA	TRBV19	TRBJ2-3	TRBD2	CASRTSGKGGTDTQYF	TGTGCCAGCAGGACTAGCGGGAAGGGGGGCACAGATACGCAGTATTTT
NA	TRBV12-5	TRBJ2-2	TRBD2	CASGLVSGGYTGELFF	TGTGCTAGTGGTTTGGTATCGGGAGGATACACCGGGGAGCTGTTTTTT
NA	TRBV5-1	TRBJ2-3	TRBD1	CASSLRGQASPDTQYF	TGCGCCAGCAGCTTGCGGGGACAGGCTAGCCCAGATACGCAGTATTTT